The clone carrying this T cell receptor beta chain occurred a few times. The junction departs from germline at one end; a sequencing error may be responsible. The PBMCs originated from around 10 ml of fresh peripheral blood. Amplified TCR beta CDR3 regions were obtained using RNA transcripts as template. Amplification began with first-round RT-PCR using HTBI primers, then second-round multiplex PCR was performed. TCRdb re-derived calls from the multiplex PCR reads in MiXCR, one entry per CDR3 protein. The sample carries over 500,000 distinct CDR3 sequences, about 20% recorded once. This record comes from a study of Graves' ophthalmopathy and Graves' hyperthyroidism. The CDR3 has 14 amino acids. CDR1 is SGHAT and CDR2 is FQDESV in the germline V gene (reference sequence).

The sequence was collected from a woman younger than 35 with stable Graves' hyperthyroidism. Some clones in this sample may be carry-over from other donors' samples. The chain is built from TRBV11-1 and TRBJ2-7; TRBD1 matches at 8 bases. The sample was peripheral blood. CDR3 region: CANSLAGGAYEQYF. The CDR3 coding sequence is TGTGCCAACAGCTTGGCAGGGGGCGCTTACGAGCAGTACTTC.